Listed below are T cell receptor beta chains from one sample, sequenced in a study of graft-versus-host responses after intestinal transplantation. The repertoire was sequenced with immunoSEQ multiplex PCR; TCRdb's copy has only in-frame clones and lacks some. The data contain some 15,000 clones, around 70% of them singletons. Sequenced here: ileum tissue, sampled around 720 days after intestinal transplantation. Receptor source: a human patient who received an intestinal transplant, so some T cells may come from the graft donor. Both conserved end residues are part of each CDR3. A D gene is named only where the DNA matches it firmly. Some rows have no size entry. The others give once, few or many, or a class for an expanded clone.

CASSQTLLAGASNEQFF TGCGCCAGCAGCCAGACACTCCTAGCGGGAGCCTCCAATGAGCAGTTCTTC TRBV4-1 TRBD2 TRBJ2-1 .
CASSLARESPQHF TGTGCCAGCAGCTTAGCCCGGGAATCGCCCCAGCATTTT TRBV7-2 . TRBJ1-5 .
CASRDNLRYTF TGTGCCAGCAGAGACAATCTCCGCTACACCTTC TRBV2 . TRBJ1-2 .
CASSQLRPDTQYF TGCGCCAGCAGCCAACTGAGGCCAGATACGCAGTATTTT TRBV4-3 . TRBJ2-3 few
CASSKLGRETYQPQHF TGTGCCAGCAGCAAATTGGGCAGGGAGACTTATCAGCCCCAGCATTTT TRBV21-1 . TRBJ1-5 .
CASSESLAPGTDTQYF TGCGCCAGCAGTGAGTCACTAGCGCCTGGCACAGATACGCAGTATTTT TRBV10-1 TRBD2 TRBJ2-3 .
CASSQEISGRGETQYF TGTGCCAGCAGCCAAGAGATTAGCGGGAGAGGAGAGACCCAGTACTTC TRBV14 TRBD2 TRBJ2-5 .
CASSLEGSGGTQYF TGCGCCAGCAGCTTGGAGGGGTCTGGCGGGACCCAGTACTTC TRBV5-1 . TRBJ2-5 .
CASSPRAGGPGEAFF TGTGCCAGCTCCCCCCGGGCAGGGGGCCCGGGTGAAGCTTTCTTT TRBV25-1 TRBD1 TRBJ1-1 .
CASSHTGQPYEQYF TGTGCCAGCAGCCATACTGGACAGCCCTACGAGCAGTACTTC TRBV7-9 . TRBJ2-7 .
CASSARGVGSGANVLTF TGTGCCAGCAGCGCAAGGGGGGTCGGCTCTGGGGCCAACGTCCTGACTTTC TRBV14 . TRBJ2-6 .
CASSLGQSEQYF TGTGCCAGCAGCTTAGGACAATCCGAGCAGTACTTC TRBV7-2 . TRBJ2-7 .
CASSSTGPSSYEQYF TGTGCCAGCAGCTCGACAGGGCCTAGCTCCTACGAGCAGTACTTC TRBV7-9 TRBD1 TRBJ2-7 .
CSAAQGRAFF TGCAGTGCGGCCCAAGGGCGAGCTTTCTTT TRBV20-1 . TRBJ1-1 .
CASSLDLMGNLAYEQYF TGTGCCAGCAGCTTAGATTTGATGGGAAACTTGGCGTACGAGCAGTACTTC TRBV7-8 . TRBJ2-7 .
CASSLQPLYNEQFF TGTGCCAGCAGTCTACAACCACTCTACAATGAGCAGTTCTTC TRBV27 . TRBJ2-1 .
CAWTMSSGNTIYF TGTGCCTGGACGATGAGCTCTGGAAACACCATATATTTT TRBV30 . TRBJ1-3 .
CASSYSGGSVYEQYF TGTGCCAGCAGTTACTCGGGCGGGAGCGTGTACGAGCAGTACTTC TRBV6-5 TRBD2 TRBJ2-7 few
CASSSTGPAGNEQFF TGTGCCAGCAGCTCGACCGGCCCCGCTGGGAATGAGCAGTTCTTC TRBV7-3 . TRBJ2-1 few
CASSFIGGYTDTQYF TGTGCCAGCAGCTTCATCGGGGGGTACACAGATACGCAGTATTTT TRBV7-8 TRBD2 TRBJ2-3 .
CASSLGGPVTGELFF TGTGCCAGCAGCTTGGGAGGGCCGGTCACCGGGGAGCTGTTTTTT TRBV28 TRBD2 TRBJ2-2 .
CAHGAAEQETQYF TGTGCCCACGGGGCGGCAGAACAAGAGACCCAGTACTTC TRBV28 . TRBJ2-5 .
CASSMFQGANEQFF TGTGCCAGTAGTATGTTCCAGGGGGCCAATGAGCAGTTCTTC TRBV19 TRBD1 TRBJ2-1 .
CASRGFYGYTF TGTGCCAGCAGGGGTTTCTATGGCTACACCTTC TRBV6-1 . TRBJ1-2 .
CASRVNGTQPNYGYTF TGTGCCAGCAGAGTAAACGGGACCCAACCCAACTATGGCTACACCTTC TRBV5-6 . TRBJ1-2 .
CASSPVGMDEKLFF TGTGCCAGCTCACCAGTCGGGATGGATGAAAAACTGTTTTTT TRBV18 . TRBJ1-4 .
CASSGVSGANVLTF TGTGCCAGCAGCGGGGTCTCTGGGGCCAACGTCCTGACTTTC TRBV7-9 . TRBJ2-6 few
CASHKWGHKNYEQYF TGTGCCAGCCATAAGTGGGGACATAAGAACTACGAGCAGTACTTC TRBV27 . TRBJ2-7 .
CASSIDQGQGRTQYF TGTGCCAGCAGTATAGATCAGGGACAGGGGAGGACCCAGTACTTC TRBV19 TRBD1 TRBJ2-5 .
CASSLGPLGEQFF TGTGCCAGCAGCTTAGGACCGTTGGGTGAGCAGTTCTTC TRBV11-3 . TRBJ2-1 .
CASSPWWGHSYEQYF TGTGCCAGCAGCCCGTGGTGGGGGCACTCCTACGAGCAGTACTTC TRBV6-1 . TRBJ2-7 .
CACNPGFLNEQFF TGTGCCTGTAACCCCGGGTTCTTAAATGAGCAGTTCTTC TRBV30 . TRBJ2-1 .
CASSLRVGNTEAFF TGTGCCAGCAGTTTGAGGGTCGGCAACACTGAAGCTTTCTTT TRBV28 . TRBJ1-1 .
CASSQRTAATNEKLFF TGCGCCAGCAGCCAACGGACAGCTGCAACTAATGAAAAACTGTTTTTT TRBV4-1 . TRBJ1-4 medium-sized
CASSLVGGGQEETQYF TGTGCCAGCAGCTTAGTAGGCGGGGGCCAGGAAGAGACCCAGTACTTC TRBV13 . TRBJ2-5 .
CASRPPVTSGESTDTQYF TGCGCCAGCAGGCCTCCGGTGACTAGCGGGGAAAGCACAGATACGCAGTATTTT TRBV5-1 TRBD2 TRBJ2-3 .
CASSGPLLAATALEQYF TGTGCCAGCAGTGGACCCCTACTAGCGGCCACTGCCCTCGAGCAGTACTTC TRBV25-1 TRBD2 TRBJ2-7 .
CASSKPPGQGDGYTF TGTGCCAGCAGCAAACCACCCGGACAGGGAGATGGCTACACCTTC TRBV28 TRBD1 TRBJ1-2 .
CASSQDGWGREGRETQYF TGTGCCAGCAGCCAAGATGGTTGGGGGCGGGAGGGCCGAGAGACCCAGTACTTC TRBV4-2 TRBD2 TRBJ2-5 .
CASSFRRNTEAFF TGTGCCAGCAGCTTTCGTAGGAACACTGAAGCTTTCTTT TRBV7-3 . TRBJ1-1 .
CAGSTGGGTDTQYF TGTGCCGGATCAACAGGGGGGGGCACAGATACGCAGTATTTT TRBV14 . TRBJ2-3 .
CASSYTRGIETQYF TGTGCCAGCAGTTACACAAGGGGCATAGAGACCCAGTACTTC TRBV6-5 . TRBJ2-5 .
CASSLQRQRYNEQFF TGCGCCAGCAGCTTGCAACGCCAGAGGTACAATGAGCAGTTCTTC TRBV5-1 . TRBJ2-1 .
CASSSAGGGVDTQYF TGCGCCAGCAGCTCGGCGGGGGGCGGGGTAGATACGCAGTATTTT TRBV5-1 TRBD2 TRBJ2-3 .
CASSLGTSVQETQYF TGTGCCAGCAGCTTGGGGACTAGCGTACAAGAGACCCAGTACTTC TRBV5-6 TRBD2 TRBJ2-5 .
CAISESDYNEQFF TGTGCCATCAGTGAGTCGGACTACAATGAGCAGTTCTTC TRBV10-3 . TRBJ2-1 once
CASSLGGQVGQPQHF TGCGCCAGCAGCTTGGGGGGACAGGTGGGTCAGCCCCAGCATTTT TRBV5-1 TRBD1 TRBJ1-5 .
CASSDQRTSGTRSTQYF TGTGCCAGCAGTGACCAAAGGACTAGCGGGACCAGATCTACGCAGTATTTT TRBV25-1 TRBD2 TRBJ2-3 .
CASSLSGQPFYEQYF TGTGCCAGCAGCTTAAGTGGACAGCCCTTCTACGAGCAGTACTTC TRBV25-1 . TRBJ2-7 .
CASSEAVGGTGNSPLHF TGTGCCAGCAGTGAAGCTGTGGGTGGGACAGGAAATTCACCCCTCCACTTT TRBV2 TRBD1 TRBJ1-6 .
CASSRRYRGSKDYGYTF TGTGCCAGCAGCCGAAGGTACAGGGGTTCGAAAGACTATGGCTACACCTTC TRBV7-2 TRBD1 TRBJ1-2 .
CASSRGVVETQYF TGTGCCAGCAGCCGGGGCGTCGTAGAGACCCAGTACTTC TRBV6-1 . TRBJ2-5 few
CAWESQPGLYTDTQYF TGTGCCTGGGAAAGCCAACCGGGCCTCTACACAGATACGCAGTATTTT TRBV30 . TRBJ2-3 few